This T cell receptor beta chain was sequenced for a study of blood T cell repertoires in COVID-19. Study-level background: Both acute and convalescent COVID-19 samples were obtained from the United States, Italy and Spain. PBMCs, B-cell-depleted T cells, or T cells provided the cDNA or gDNA that made up the material.

CDR3 length: 13 amino acids. Trimming took off 2 bases at V and 9 bases at J, with 11 bases between the two ends. Germline V gene data show CDR1 as MNHNY and CDR2 as SVGAGI (reference sequence). TCRdb's copy holds only in-frame clones and misses some; the assay was immunoSEQ multiplex PCR. The sample lists about 59,000 clones, roughly 80% occurring once. The genes are TRBV6-6 and TRBJ2-1, with D tentatively TRBD2 (5 bases). The receptor was derived from a human donor in a cohort sampled during active COVID-19. The sequenced sample was peripheral blood. This CDR3 is CASSYDLAVEQFF. CDR3 DNA sequence: TGTGCCAGCAGTTACGACCTAGCTGTTGAGCAGTTCTTC.